The 26 T cell receptor beta chains presented below share a single source sample, sequenced in a study of cytomegalovirus exposure and HLA in healthy donors. PCR was performed using 60 Vbeta and 13 Jbeta primers. Clones were read by immunoSEQ multiplex PCR, and TCRdb kept only the in-frame ones, dropping some. The sample contains over 150,000 clones, 60% to 85% of which appear only once. Material for sequencing was PBMCs. These receptors originate from a woman aged 50 to 60 in good health and CMV-seropositive.

This chain uses TRBV5-1 with TRBJ1-5; unclear D gene. The CDR3 has 21 residues. The V gene's germline CDR1 is SGHRS and CDR2 YFSETQ. V was trimmed by 0 bases and J by 0 bases, leaving 25 bases between them. Here the CDR3 reads CASSLVGGPPTEGYSNQPQHF. The CDR3 nucleotides are TGCGCCAGCAGCTTGGTGGGAGGTCCCCCCACCGAGGGTTATAGCAATCAGCCCCAGCATTTT.

This chain uses TRBV5-1 with TRBJ2-1; D may be TRBD2 (6 bases). The germline V gene has CDR1 SGHRS and CDR2 YFSETQ. CDR3 length equals 14 residues. The V end was cut by 0 bases, the J end by 5 bases, with 9 bases between. This chain's CDR3 is CASSLGDFHNEQFF. The CDR3 region has the DNA TGCGCCAGCAGCTTGGGGGACTTCCACAATGAGCAGTTCTTC.

J is TRBJ2-3 and V is TRBV18; 7 bases align to TRBD2. Per the germline V gene, CDR1 is KGHSH and CDR2 is LQKENI. Germline trimming cut 4 bases from V and 6 bases from J; bases unmatched to any gene: 7. The CDR3 is 14 residues long. The CDR3 spells CASSLRGEPDTQYF. The CDR3 region has the DNA TGTGCCAGCTCACTTCGGGGGGAGCCTGATACGCAGTATTTT.

The CDR3 DNA reads as TGTGCCAGCAGTCGCGCGGAGGCACCTAACTATGGCTACACCTTC. Translated, it gives CASSRAEAPNYGYTF. The V gene is TRBV2, the J gene TRBJ1-2; D remains ambiguous. Trimming left V 5 bases short and J 0 bases short, with 13 bases between. The CDR3 consists of 15 residues. The germline V gene has CDR1 SNHLY and CDR2 FYNNEI.

This clone was seen only a few times. This rearrangement joins TRBV2 to TRBJ2-7; TRBD1 matches 7 bases. This CDR3 is built from 13 residues. Unmatched junction bases numbered 6, after V lost 4 bases and J lost 6 bases. From germline, CDR1 is SNHLY and CDR2 FYNNEI. The CDR3 DNA reads as TGTGCCAGCAGTGGGACAGGCCTTAGCGAGCAGTACTTC. It translates to CASSGTGLSEQYF.

The chain combines TRBV9 with TRBJ1-1; D not resolved. From germline, CDR1 is SGDLS and CDR2 YYNGEE. V was cut by 0 bases and J by 10 bases, with 22 bases left in between. The CDR3 sequence is 16 residues long. CDR3 protein: CASSVAPGNGVVRAFF. CDR3 sequence (DNA): TGTGCCAGCAGCGTAGCTCCTGGAAACGGAGTAGTCAGAGCTTTCTTT.

The V gene is TRBV6-1, the J gene TRBJ1-1, with D possibly TRBD1 on 6 matching bases. Germline V lookup: CDR1 MNHNS, CDR2 SASEGT. This CDR3 has 13 residues. Trimming pared 5 bases from V and 6 bases from J, leaving 13 bases between. This CDR3 reads CASSTQGVAEAFF. In DNA form, the CDR3 reads TGTGCCAGCAGTACACAGGGAGTCGCTGAAGCTTTCTTT.

The rearrangement links TRBV19 to TRBJ1-5; 7 bases fit TRBD1. The V gene's germline CDR1 is LNHDA and CDR2 SQIVND (reference sequence). The CDR3 totals 15 residues. V was pared by 5 bases and J by 7 bases, with 11 bases of the junction left unmatched. CDR3 region: CASSPTRGQGQPQHF. The CDR3 nucleotides are TGTGCCAGTAGTCCGACAAGGGGGCAGGGACAGCCCCAGCATTTT.

This clone was seen only once. J is TRBJ2-3 and V is TRBV25-1; 7 nucleotides match TRBD2. Germline V lookup: CDR1 MGHDK, CDR2 SYGVNS. This CDR3 region has 15 residues. V trimming: 4 bases; J trimming: 1 base; junction bases outside the gene matches: 5. CDR3 protein: CASSAEAGGTDTQYF. The DNA of the CDR3 is TGTGCCAGCAGTGCTGAGGCGGGGGGCACAGATACGCAGTATTTT.

The rearrangement links TRBV5-4 to TRBJ1-1, with D unclear. This CDR3 spans 14 amino acids. Germline CDR1 reads SGHNT; CDR2 reads YYREEE (reference sequence). V was trimmed by 0 bases and J by 4 bases, leaving 10 bases between them. CDR3 amino acids: CASSLAPGSTEAFF. The DNA for the CDR3 is TGTGCCAGCAGCTTGGCCCCGGGATCCACTGAAGCTTTCTTT.

The V call is TRBV5-1, the J call TRBJ2-3; 7 bases match TRBD2. Germline assignment: CDR1 SGHRS and CDR2 YFSETQ. The CDR3 totals 15 residues. The junction had 6 bases not matched to a gene; V was cut back by 3 bases and J by 2 bases. CDR3 residues: CASSWASGVTDTQYF. CDR3 DNA: TGCGCCAGCAGCTGGGCAAGCGGGGTCACAGATACGCAGTATTTT.

V gene TRBV11-2 combines with J gene TRBJ2-3; D is perhaps TRBD2 (7 bases). The germline CDR1 and CDR2 sequences are SGHAT and FQNNGV. Trimming removed 1 base at V and 5 bases at J, with 19 bases between. CDR3 length equals 17 residues. The CDR3 region is CASSLGLGAGVGDTQYF. The CDR3 DNA follows: TGTGCCAGCAGCTTAGGGCTGGGGGCGGGGGTTGGAGATACGCAGTATTTT.

This clone was seen a few times. The chain joins TRBV2 to TRBJ1-5, with TRBD1 matching 7 bases. Germline V gives CDR1 SNHLY, CDR2 FYNNEI. The CDR3 is 16 residues long. V lost 0 bases and J lost 6; bases outside the gene matches: 8. The CDR3 sequence is CASSEAQGAGGQPQHF. The CDR3 DNA reads as TGTGCCAGCAGTGAAGCGCAGGGAGCAGGGGGTCAGCCCCAGCATTTT.

This chain connects TRBV5-1 to TRBJ2-3, with a weak D call TRBD2 (7 bases). Germline CDR1 SGHRS, CDR2 YFSETQ. CDR3 length: 15 residues. V was clipped by 8 bases and J by 2 bases, with 18 bases between them. The DNA for the CDR3 is TGCGCCAGTGGAAGGGACGGGGGGCCCACAGATACGCAGTATTTT. It specifies CASGRDGGPTDTQYF.

In this sample, this clone turned up once. The CDR3 here is CASSLEDRGHEQYF. The CDR3 DNA reads as TGCGCCAGCAGCTTGGAGGACAGGGGCCACGAGCAGTACTTC. The V gene is TRBV5-1, the J gene TRBJ2-7; TRBD1 agrees at 9 bases. J was trimmed by 5 bases and V by 0 bases; bases with no gene match: 3. The CDR3 covers 14 residues. From germline, CDR1 is SGHRS and CDR2 YFSETQ.

This clone was detected only a few times. The chain uses TRBV11-2 and TRBJ2-7; TRBD1 might be the D (6 bases). Germline CDR1 SGHAT, CDR2 FQNNGV. Deletions cut 5 bases from V and 1 base from J, with 15 bases between. CDR3 length: 15 amino acids. Written as DNA, the CDR3 is TGTGCCAGCAGCCACGCCGGGACATTTTCCTACGAGCAGTACTTC. Its translation: CASSHAGTFSYEQYF. Based on the CDR3 plus reference TRBV11-2 and TRBJ2-7, the full variable domain is EAGVAQSPRYKIIEKRQSVAFWCNPISGHATLYWYQQILGQGPKLLIQFQNNGVVDDSQLPKDRFSAERLKGVDSTLKIQPAKLEDSAVYLCASSHAGTFSYEQYFGPGTRLTVT.

This clone has a single count. This chain links TRBV19 with TRBJ1-4; 8 bases line up with TRBD1. The CDR3 runs to 15 residues. Germline assignment: CDR1 LNHDA and CDR2 SQIVND (reference sequence). J lost 3 bases, V lost 4 bases, and 4 bases had no gene match. The CDR3 region is CASSTGQASNEKLFF. In DNA form, the CDR3 reads TGTGCCAGTAGTACGGGACAGGCGTCTAATGAAAAACTGTTTTTT.

The chain couples TRBV11-2 to TRBJ2-5; weak D call: TRBD1 (5 bases). V lost 4 bases to trimming and J lost 3 bases, with 12 bases between them. The CDR3 spans 14 residues. Looked up from germline, CDR1 is SGHAT and CDR2 is FQNNGV. The CDR3 spells CASSSRLGEETQYF. CDR3 bases: TGTGCCAGCAGCTCAAGGTTAGGGGAAGAGACCCAGTACTTC.

This clone occurred many times. The rearrangement joins TRBV4-1 to TRBJ1-1, with D possibly matching TRBD1 (6 bases). Germline CDR1 and CDR2: MGHRA and YSYEKL. CDR3 length equals 14 residues. The V end lost 2 bases, the J end lost 10 bases, and 17 bases lay between the germline ends. The CDR3 loop is CASSQTQVDSGAFF. The CDR3 DNA reads as TGCGCCAGCAGCCAAACTCAAGTGGACAGTGGAGCTTTCTTT.

J is TRBJ2-3 and V is TRBV27; TRBD1 is a possible D gene (5 bases). V was cut by 6 bases and J by 1 base, with 5 bases left in between. The CDR3 consists of 12 residues. Germline V lookup: CDR1 MNHEY, CDR2 SMNVEV (reference sequence). CDR3 protein: CASRGGTDTQYF. Written as DNA, the CDR3 is TGTGCCAGCAGAGGGGGCACAGATACGCAGTATTTT.

The chain has TRBV6-5 and TRBJ1-6, with 7 bases identical to TRBD1. This CDR3 spans 14 amino acids. Germline lookup yields CDR1 MNHEY and CDR2 SVGAGI. Trimming at V came to 2 bases and at J to 7 bases, leaving 2 bases not matched to a gene. CDR3: CASSYDRENSPLHF. The CDR3 DNA is TGTGCCAGCAGTTACGACAGGGAGAATTCACCCCTCCACTTT.

The rearrangement joins TRBV11-2 to TRBJ2-7; 10 bases are shared with TRBD1. The CDR3 loop spans 15 amino acids. In germline, CDR1 is SGHAT, CDR2 FQNNGV. Trimming at V came to 3 bases and at J to 4 bases, leaving 6 bases not matched to a gene. DNA for the CDR3: TGTGCCAGCAGCTTTAGACAGGGGGCGTTGTACGAGCAGTACTTC. This encodes CASSFRQGALYEQYF.

The CDR3 region is CASSLEPQGNYGYTF. Written as DNA, the CDR3 is TGTGCCAGCAGCTTAGAACCACAGGGTAACTATGGCTACACCTTC. V is TRBV11-2 and J is TRBJ1-2, with D perhaps TRBD1 (6 bases). With 0 bases removed from V and 1 base from J, the gap between germline ends came to 9 bases. Germline CDR1 SGHAT, CDR2 FQNNGV. CDR3 length equals 15 residues.

V usage is TRBV6-1 and J usage is TRBJ1-2; D gene unclear. Trimming took 4 bases from V and 3 from J, leaving 3 bases between them. The CDR3 length is 11 residues. CDR1 and CDR2 (germline): MNHNS, SASEGT. The CDR3 is CASSADYGYTF. CDR3 in DNA: TGTGCCAGCAGTGCAGACTATGGCTACACCTTC.

The rearrangement joins TRBV15 to TRBJ2-5; 8 bases are shared with TRBD1. This CDR3 region has 15 residues. Germline lookup yields CDR1 LNHNV and CDR2 YYDKDF (reference sequence). Unmatched junction bases numbered 13, after V lost 8 bases and J lost 5 bases. This chain's CDR3 is CATRRAGGAVETQYF. In nucleotides, the CDR3 is TGTGCCACCCGGCGGGCAGGGGGCGCGGTGGAGACCCAGTACTTC.

The V and J genes are TRBV11-2 and TRBJ2-1; 10 nucleotides line up with TRBD2. The ends lost 5 bases at V and 6 bases at J; junction bases unmatched: 7. Germline-derived CDR1 and CDR2 are SGHAT and FQNNGV. This CDR3 region has 15 residues. DNA of the CDR3: TGTGCCAGCAGCCGACTAGCGGGCCGAGGCAATGAGCAGTTCTTC. This gives the protein CASSRLAGRGNEQFF.